Below are 18 T cell receptor beta chains sequenced from a single sample in a study of Ad26.COV2.S vaccination and SARS-CoV-2 variants. Data came from immunoSEQ multiplex PCR; TCRdb stores just in-frame clones and leaves some out. The repertoire holds about 400,000 clones, with approximately 91% as singletons. Treatment: 15 to 20 received Ad26.COV2.S at low or high dose, single or two shots; about 5 received placebo; per-sample allocation not given. Sampling was performed 63 days after the first vaccine or placebo injection. This sample comprised peripheral blood, obtained in a trial of Ad26.COV2.S vaccine versus placebo. The receptors stem from a person between 18 and 65 years old who received the Ad26.COV2.S COVID-19 vaccine or a placebo.

The chain employs TRBV5-5 and TRBJ2-1; TRBD2 agrees at 9 bases. V was clipped by 1 base and J by 8 bases; unmatched bases: 7. Germline V gene data show CDR1 as SGHKS and CDR2 as YYEKEE (reference sequence). This CDR3 contains 15 residues. CDR3 residues: CASSLTLAGLYEQFF. The CDR3 DNA reads TGTGCCAGCAGCTTGACCCTAGCGGGATTATATGAGCAGTTCTTC. The variable domain in full, completed from reference TRBV5-5 and TRBJ2-1, reads DAGVTQSPTHLIKTRGQQVTLRCSPISGHKSVSWYQQVLGQGPQFIFQYYEKEERGRGNFPDRFSARQFPNYSSELNVNALLLGDSALYLCASSLTLAGLYEQFFGPGTRLTVL.

The chain carries TRBV2 and TRBJ2-1; TRBD2 matches at 7 bases. J was trimmed by 5 bases and V by 7 bases; bases with no gene match: 14. CDR3 size: 16 residues. CDR1 SNHLY and CDR2 FYNNEI come from the germline V gene. CDR3 nucleotides: TGTGCCAGCACTGGGGGGGGTGGATGGATCAACAATGAGCAGTTCTTC. As protein: CASTGGGGWINNEQFF.

The V call is TRBV11-1, the J call TRBJ2-1; 15 nucleotides line up with TRBD2. The CDR3 loop spans 16 amino acids. Germline loops: CDR1 SGHAT, CDR2 FQDESV (reference sequence). Losses at the gene ends were 5 bases for V and 2 bases for J; bases not matched to a gene: 1. CDR3 loop: CASSRTSGRAYNEQFF. In DNA, the CDR3 is TGTGCCAGCAGCCGGACTAGCGGGAGGGCCTACAATGAGCAGTTCTTC.

In its sample, this clone was seen once. The chain carries TRBV4-2 and TRBJ2-4; D may be TRBD1 (6 bases). The germline V gene encodes CDR1 LGHNA and CDR2 YNFKEQ. This CDR3 is 15 amino acids long. Trimming took 1 base from V and 6 from J, leaving 13 bases between them. CDR3 sequence (DNA): TGTGCCAGCAGCCAAGGGTCAGGGGACATAAACATTCAGTACTTC. It yields the protein CASSQGSGDINIQYF.

The chain couples TRBV28 to TRBJ2-1; 7 bases map to TRBD2. The ends lost 2 bases at V and 4 bases at J; junction bases unmatched: 8. The germline CDR1 and CDR2 sequences are MDHEN and SYDVKM. CDR3 length: 16 amino acids. The CDR3 sequence is CASSLRGLGVYNEQFF. The CDR3, as DNA: TGTGCCAGCAGTTTACGCGGACTAGGGGTATACAATGAGCAGTTCTTC.

The rearrangement joins TRBV11-2 to TRBJ2-1; D tentatively reads TRBD1 or TRBD2 (5 bases each). Trimming shortened V by 8 bases and J by 4 bases, and 15 bases separated the two germline ends. CDR1 is SGHAT and CDR2 is FQNNGV in the germline V gene. CDR3 length: 14 amino acids. CDR3 nucleotide sequence: TGTGCCAGCCAGGGCAGCGGATCTTACAATGAGCAGTTCTTC. It specifies CASQGSGSYNEQFF.

The CDR3 sequence: CASSEGMNSGNTIYF. CDR3 nucleotides: TGTGCCAGCAGTGAGGGCATGAACTCTGGAAACACCATATATTTT. The V gene is TRBV2, the J gene TRBJ1-3; D unresolved. The CDR3 is made up of 15 amino acids. Trimming shortened V by 3 bases and J by 0 bases, and 9 bases separated the two germline ends. Germline V gives CDR1 SNHLY, CDR2 FYNNEI.

This chain joins TRBV3-1 (or the pseudogene TRBV3-2) and TRBJ1-2; D remains unclear. Per germline, CDR1 LGHDT and CDR2 YNNKEL (reference sequence). The CDR3 length is 13 residues. The V gene lost 3 bases and the J gene lost 7 bases, with 12 bases spanning the gap. The chain's CDR3 is CASSHEIPSGYTF. The CDR3 nucleotides are TGTGCCAGCAGCCACGAGATCCCTTCTGGCTACACCTTC.

The chain couples TRBV9 to TRBJ2-7; a weak D match, TRBD1 (6 bases). Trimming pared 4 bases from V and 2 bases from J, leaving 19 bases between. Germline CDR1 and CDR2: SGDLS and YYNGEE. The CDR3 contains 16 residues. CDR3 sequence reads: CASSHRPGQPTYEQYF. DNA of the CDR3: TGTGCCAGCAGCCACCGTCCGGGACAACCAACCTACGAGCAGTACTTC.

This clone was detected a few times. V is TRBV5-1 and J is TRBJ1-6; tentatively, D is TRBD1 (6 bases). From germline, CDR1 is SGHRS and CDR2 YFSETQ. With 0 bases removed from V and 6 bases from J, the gap between germline ends came to 10 bases. The CDR3 extends over 15 amino acids. This CDR3 is CASSLAAGVNSPLHF. The CDR3 nucleotides are TGCGCCAGCAGCTTGGCGGCAGGGGTTAATTCACCCCTCCACTTT.

The genes are TRBV30 and TRBJ1-5; D unresolved. Trimming shortened V by 2 bases and J by 2 bases, and 10 bases separated the two germline ends. Germline CDR1 GTSNPN, CDR2 SVGIG (reference sequence). This CDR3 is 14 amino acids long. The CDR3 sequence is CAWSTPGGNQPQHF. CDR3 nucleotide sequence: TGTGCCTGGAGTACCCCCGGCGGCAATCAGCCCCAGCATTTT.

This clone was detected only once. The J gene is TRBJ1-2, the V gene TRBV7-8; possibly TRBD1 for D (6 bases). Germline values: CDR1 SGHVS, CDR2 FQNEAQ. Trimming stripped 5 bases from V and 5 bases from J, with 12 bases between. The CDR3 is 13 residues long. The chain's CDR3 is CASSRRGRYGYTF. CDR3 nucleotides: TGTGCCAGCAGCCGCAGGGGTCGGTATGGCTACACCTTC.

The chain couples TRBV19 to TRBJ1-5, with unresolved D. The germline V and J ends were trimmed by 7 bases and 6 bases, with 13 bases remaining between them. The germline CDR1 and CDR2 sequences are LNHDA and SQIVND (reference sequence). This CDR3 is built from 13 residues. The CDR3 is CASISGNGQPQHF. The CDR3 DNA reads as TGTGCCAGTATATCTGGGAATGGTCAGCCCCAGCATTTT.

The table lists this clone with a few counts. The V and J genes are TRBV7-2 and TRBJ2-1; D might be TRBD2 (5 bases). Deletions cut 3 bases from V and 6 bases from J, with 12 bases between. This CDR3 contains 14 residues. Germline CDR1 is SGHTA and CDR2 is FQGNSA. DNA for the CDR3: TGTGCCAGCAGCTTCGACTACCTAATCAATGAGCAGTTCTTC. Translating gives CASSFDYLINEQFF.

V is TRBV5-6 and J is TRBJ1-1, with no clear D. V was trimmed by 4 bases and J by 1 base, leaving 14 bases between them. The CDR3 is 15 residues long. Germline V gene data show CDR1 as SGHDT and CDR2 as YYEEEE. The CDR3 DNA is TGTGCCAGCAGCCCCCCCCGGGCGACGAACACTGAAGCTTTCTTT. This encodes CASSPPRATNTEAFF.

The rearrangement links TRBV5-1 to TRBJ2-3; D is ambiguous. Trimming removed 2 bases from V and 2 bases from J, with 9 bases in between. The CDR3 extends over 14 amino acids. Per the germline V gene, CDR1 is SGHRS and CDR2 is YFSETQ. In DNA, the CDR3 is TGCGCCAGCAGCTTAGGGTCCCCCACAGATACGCAGTATTTT. Protein sequence: CASSLGSPTDTQYF.

V usage is TRBV5-1 and J usage is TRBJ1-1; possible D gene TRBD1, 6 bases. V gave up 1 base and J gave up 4 bases, with 14 bases separating them. The CDR3 spans 15 residues. The germline CDR1 and CDR2 sequences are SGHRS and YFSETQ. The CDR3 region has the DNA TGCGCCAGCAGCTTGTTGGACAGAGCGTTCACTGAAGCTTTCTTT. It specifies CASSLLDRAFTEAFF.

The chain has TRBV15 and TRBJ2-5, with a possible D match to TRBD2 (5 bases). The CDR3 has 15 amino acids. The V end was cut by 0 bases, the J end by 1 base, with 9 bases between. The germline CDR1 and CDR2 sequences are LNHNV and YYDKDF (reference sequence). This CDR3 is CATSRDSGSQETQYF. The DNA of the CDR3 is TGTGCCACCAGCAGAGATTCGGGGAGCCAAGAGACCCAGTACTTC.